Presented here are 24 T cell receptor beta chains from one specimen sequenced in a study of OX40 agonist ivuxolimab in advanced cancers. The receptor library was made with the immunoSEQ multiplex PCR assay. Drawn from immuneACCESS, this table holds only the in-frame rearrangements with V and J called that TCRdb kept. Clones are partly lost; checked studies trace under half to an unresolved V gene and leave the rest unexplained. Recorded for this sample are about 39,000 clones; around nine tenths of them occurred a single time. Of the sample, around 20% falls within the top ten clones. This material consisted of CD4+ or CD8+ T cells sorted from blood, taken in a trial of the OX40 agonist ivuxolimab. The receptor source for this set is an adult with an advanced solid tumor such as melanoma, head and neck, liver or kidney cancer.

V is TRBV7-2 and J is TRBJ2-2, with 14 bases matching TRBD2. Unmatched junction bases numbered 5, after V lost 1 base and J lost 4 bases. Germline V gives CDR1 SGHTA, CDR2 FQGNSA. The CDR3 loop spans 18 amino acids. The CDR3 spells CASSLGLAGGPSTGELFF. The CDR3 DNA reads TGTGCCAGCAGCTTAGGACTAGCGGGAGGGCCAAGCACCGGGGAGCTGTTTTTT.

The chain couples TRBV2 to TRBJ2-5, with D tentatively TRBD2 (5 bases). Trimming took off 4 bases at V and 1 base at J, with 13 bases between the two ends. CDR1 is SNHLY, CDR2 FYNNEI, per germline. CDR3 length: 15 residues. The CDR3 DNA sequence: TGTGCCAGCAGTGGTCCCCCCAGCGGCCAAGAGACCCAGTACTTC. Its translation: CASSGPPSGQETQYF.

The chain couples TRBV4-3 to TRBJ1-6; D not certain. The V end was cut by 1 base, the J end by 0 bases, with 7 bases between. This CDR3 has 16 residues. CDR1 and CDR2 (germline): LGHNA, YSLEER. CDR3 protein: CASSQGLSSYNSPLHF. The CDR3 region has the DNA TGCGCCAGCAGCCAAGGCCTGAGCTCCTATAATTCACCCCTCCACTTT.

This clone was seen just once. The rearrangement joins TRBV6-5 to TRBJ2-2; D gene uncertain. Looked up from germline, CDR1 is MNHEY and CDR2 is SVGAGI. The length of the CDR3 is 16 residues. Trimming took off 2 bases at V and 5 bases at J, with 15 bases between the two ends. The CDR3: CASSYRPPTQTGELFF. Written as DNA, the CDR3 is TGTGCCAGCAGTTACAGGCCGCCGACGCAGACCGGGGAGCTGTTTTTT.

V and J are TRBV21-1 and TRBJ2-5; the table names TRBD1, a call not compared with the DNA. TRBV21-1 constitutes a pseudogene. The CDR3 contains 16 residues. Written as DNA, the CDR3 is TGTGCCAGCAGCAACGGGACAGCCAACGAGGGAGAGACCCAGTACTTC. Amino acids: CASSNGTANEGETQYF.

DNA of the CDR3: TGTGCCAGCAGTGAAAGAGTGTGGGGAAACAATCAGCCCCAGCATTTT. The encoded protein is CASSERVWGNNQPQHF. The chain couples TRBV2 to TRBJ1-5; D not resolved. The CDR3 totals 16 residues. Per the germline V gene, CDR1 is SNHLY and CDR2 is FYNNEI. The V end was cut by 2 bases, the J end by 3 bases, with 14 bases between.

The gene calls are TRBV9 and TRBJ2-2, with D uncertain. CDR1 SGDLS and CDR2 YYNGEE come from the germline V gene. The CDR3 extends over 13 amino acids. V lost 3 bases to trimming and J lost 0 bases, with 3 bases between them. The chain's CDR3 is CASSGANTGELFF. In DNA form, the CDR3 reads TGTGCCAGCAGCGGGGCGAACACCGGGGAGCTGTTTTTT.

The chain recombines TRBV9 with TRBJ2-3, with 13 bases identical to TRBD2. This CDR3 has 22 amino acids. J was trimmed by 2 bases and V by 1 base; bases with no gene match: 19. Germline V gene data show CDR1 as SGDLS and CDR2 as YYNGEE. The CDR3 sequence: CASSVNIGGLAGDGEDTDTQYF. CDR3 DNA: TGTGCCAGCAGCGTAAACATTGGAGGACTAGCGGGAGATGGAGAGGACACAGATACGCAGTATTTT.

The chain carries TRBV4-1 and TRBJ1-1, with no clear D. The CDR3 is made up of 13 amino acids. CDR1 is MGHRA and CDR2 is YSYEKL in the germline V gene. V was trimmed by 1 base and J by 11 bases, leaving 14 bases between them. The CDR3 nucleotides read TGCGCCAGCAGCCAAGGGGCTTTAATCCCGGCTTTCTTT. Protein sequence: CASSQGALIPAFF.

The chain couples TRBV19 to TRBJ2-7; no reliable D call. Germline V CDR1 and CDR2: LNHDA, SQIVND (reference sequence). Trimming shortened V by 10 bases and J by 7 bases, and 14 bases separated the two germline ends. The CDR3 is made up of 11 amino acids. The CDR3 nucleotides are TGTGCCACCCAGTTTGGCCAAGAGCAGTACTTC. Protein product: CATQFGQEQYF.

V usage is TRBV11-3 and J usage is TRBJ1-2; weak D call: TRBD1 (6 bases). The CDR3 sequence is 13 residues long. Deletions cut 5 bases from V and 6 bases from J, with 13 bases between. Germline loops: CDR1 SGHNT, CDR2 YENEEA. The CDR3 region is CASSTRTENGYTF. CDR3 in DNA: TGTGCCAGCAGCACCCGGACAGAGAATGGCTACACCTTC.

A single count supports this clone. The V call is TRBV6-5, the J call TRBJ2-7; 10 nucleotides align to TRBD2. Germline loops: CDR1 MNHEY, CDR2 SVGAGI. After removal of 6 bases from V and 1 base from J, the junction contained 3 bases not matched to a gene. The CDR3 consists of 14 residues. The CDR3 region is CASSRTSGSYEQYF. In DNA form, the CDR3 reads TGTGCCAGCAGCAGGACTAGCGGTTCCTACGAGCAGTACTTC.

The gene calls are TRBV6-5 and TRBJ2-2, with 7 bases lining up with TRBD1. The germline gives CDR1 MNHEY, CDR2 SVGAGI. Germline trimming cut 8 bases from V and 3 bases from J; bases unmatched to any gene: 9. This CDR3 region has 15 residues. The CDR3 sequence is CASHGDSFDTGELFF. DNA for the CDR3: TGTGCCAGCCATGGGGACAGCTTCGACACCGGGGAGCTGTTTTTT.

The rearrangement joins TRBV4-1 to TRBJ2-1; 11 bases match TRBD2. The germline V gene encodes CDR1 MGHRA and CDR2 YSYEKL. This CDR3 region has 15 residues. J lost 5 bases, V lost 4 bases, and 4 bases had no gene match. The CDR3 sequence is CASSPTSGIHNEQFF. The CDR3 DNA follows: TGCGCCAGCAGCCCGACTAGCGGGATCCACAATGAGCAGTTCTTC.

The count of this clone is one. The rearrangement uses TRBV9 and TRBJ1-1, with D uncertain. Trimming left V 2 bases short and J 0 bases short, with 8 bases between. CDR1 SGDLS and CDR2 YYNGEE come from the germline V gene. This CDR3 is 14 amino acids long. In DNA form, the CDR3 reads TGTGCCAGCAGCGTGGGCGTGATGAACACTGAAGCTTTCTTT. Amino acid sequence: CASSVGVMNTEAFF.

The chain recombines TRBV27 with TRBJ1-1, with D possibly matching TRBD1 (5 bases). V was shortened by 5 bases and J by 1 base, with 11 bases between the two germline ends. In germline, CDR1 is MNHEY, CDR2 SMNVEV (reference sequence). The CDR3 totals 14 residues. In DNA, the CDR3 is TGTGCCAGCAGTCCCCGGACACCGAACACTGAAGCTTTCTTT. This sequence encodes CASSPRTPNTEAFF.

J is TRBJ1-3 and V is TRBV13; D uncertain. The CDR3 is made up of 15 amino acids. Germline loops: CDR1 PRHDT, CDR2 FYEKMQ (reference sequence). Trimming shortened V by 5 bases and J by 0 bases, and 11 bases separated the two germline ends. CDR3: CASSLGGGSGNTIYF. CDR3 nucleotides: TGTGCCAGCAGCCTTGGTGGTGGCTCTGGAAACACCATATATTTT.

With respect to this clone: A read error may account for a junction end that differs from germline. This CDR3 is also generated by other DNA sequences in the sample. This sequence joins TRBV4-1 and TRBJ2-3, with TRBD2 as a possible D gene (6 bases). The CDR3 contains 15 residues. Germline values: CDR1 MGHRA, CDR2 YSYEKL. CDR3 sequence reads: CASSQGTGGTDTQYF. Written as DNA, the CDR3 is TGTGCCAGCAGCCAAGGGACGGGGGGCACAGATACGCAGTATTTT.

The chain couples TRBV4-1 to TRBJ2-1; 11 bases align to TRBD2. V gave up 3 bases and J gave up 6 bases; unmatched junction bases: 4. The CDR3 has 15 residues. Germline V gives CDR1 MGHRA, CDR2 YSYEKL. The CDR3 loop reads CASSQVAGGPNEQFF. The CDR3 DNA reads as TGCGCCAGCAGCCAGGTAGCGGGAGGGCCCAATGAGCAGTTCTTC.

The rearrangement joins TRBV28 to TRBJ2-7; 7 nucleotides agree with TRBD1. Germline V CDR1 and CDR2: MDHEN, SYDVKM. The J segment lost 2 bases and the V segment lost 4 bases, leaving 11 bases of the junction unmatched. This CDR3 has 16 amino acids. The CDR3, as DNA: TGTGCCAGCAGTTCCCTGCCGGGACAGCGGACCTACGAGCAGTACTTC. This sequence encodes CASSSLPGQRTYEQYF.

V usage is TRBV11-2 and J usage is TRBJ2-7; 12 bases are a match to TRBD2. The V and J ends lost 5 bases and 5 bases, in that order; junction bases with no gene match: 19. This CDR3 is 19 amino acids long. Germline V gene sequence: CDR1 SGHAT, CDR2 FQNNGV. The CDR3 bases are TGTGCCAGCAGCCCAGCCTTCAAACCTAGCGGGAGGGCCTTCGACGAGCAGTACTTC. This gives the protein CASSPAFKPSGRAFDEQYF.

This chain joins TRBV9 and TRBJ2-3, with 11 nucleotides matching TRBD2. This CDR3 contains 15 residues. The J segment lost 5 bases and the V segment lost 3 bases, leaving 5 bases of the junction unmatched. CDR1 and CDR2 (germline): SGDLS, YYNGEE. This CDR3 is CASSALGLAGDTQYF. The CDR3, as DNA: TGTGCCAGCAGCGCCCTTGGACTAGCGGGAGATACGCAGTATTTT.

The chain couples TRBV5-8 to TRBJ2-7; 10 bases are shared with TRBD2. Trimming removed 4 bases from V and 0 bases from J; junction bases left unmatched: 7. CDR3 length: 16 residues. Germline V gene sequence: CDR1 SGHTS, CDR2 YDEGEE. In DNA, the CDR3 is TGTGCCAGCAGCCAGTACACTAGCGGGAACTCCTACGAGCAGTACTTC. This translates into CASSQYTSGNSYEQYF.

The chain's CDR3 is CASSLDPGYGYTF. DNA of the CDR3: TGTGCCAGCAGCTTAGATCCCGGCTATGGCTACACCTTC. This rearrangement joins TRBV11-2 to TRBJ1-2; no clear D gene. The V gene's germline CDR1 is SGHAT and CDR2 FQNNGV. This CDR3 is 13 amino acids long. Trimming took off 0 bases at V and 4 bases at J, with 6 bases between the two ends.